The T cell receptor beta chain described here comes from a study of blood T cell repertoires in COVID-19. The overall study: T cells, B-cell-depleted T cells, or PBMCs supplied cDNA or gDNA.

V trimming: 6 bases; J trimming: 6 bases; junction bases outside the gene matches: 11. CDR1 and CDR2 from the germline V gene are MGHRA and YSYEKL. This CDR3 spans 14 amino acids. A single count supports this clone. In the source study's methods: From reference gene primer amplification, estimates of nucleated cell counts were derived. Using immunoSEQ multiplex PCR, the repertoire was profiled, and TCRdb retains in-frame clones only, with some absent. V and J calls and clone size are given by that table; D and trimming were obtained from the DNA. The table lists roughly 240,000 clones, about 88% of them singletons.

The clonotype originates from a man younger than 35 with active or convalescent COVID-19. The V and J genes are TRBV4-1 and TRBJ2-7; 7 positions match TRBD1. Material for sequencing was peripheral blood. The CDR3 DNA follows: TGCGCCAGCAGTAAGCTTGCCGGGACAGTCGAGCAGTACTTC. Protein: CASSKLAGTVEQYF.